This T cell receptor (beta chain) was found in a study of shared clonotypes between healthy human individuals. Overall study results and limits: Rarefaction indicated that sorted-subset sequencing remained incomplete although depth was large. Generation of non-shared clonotypes was less probable than generation of clonotypes shared by all four donors.

Into CD45RA+ naive and CD45RA-negative memory subsets, the CD4+ cells were split. Splitting of each subset's genomic DNA was done evenly across several immunoSEQ plates. Profiling relied on immunoSEQ multiplex PCR, and the TCRdb table lists in-frame clones only, not all of them. This table has approximately 2.5 million clones, around 90% appearing once. On this clone: The antigen is unknown.

The CDR3 has 16 amino acids. The V end lost 5 bases, the J end lost 3 bases, and 20 bases lay between the germline ends. CDR1 SGHVS and CDR2 FQNEAQ come from the germline V gene. The specimen sequenced was naive CD4+ T cells sorted from blood. The subset is: CD45RA+ positively selected. The genes are TRBV7-8 and TRBJ2-7, with D maybe TRBD2 (6 bases). The sequence derives from a man between 18 and 35 years old in good health. The CDR3 protein is CASSPRELADFYEQYF. CDR3 nucleotide sequence: TGTGCCAGCAGCCCTAGGGAACTAGCTGATTTCTACGAGCAGTACTTC.